The 26 T cell receptor beta chains below come from one sample, sequenced in a study of identical twins. Using its own MiXCR run on the 5' RACE reads, TCRdb lists one record per CDR3 protein. The sample carries about 520,000 distinct CDR3 sequences, roughly a fifth recorded once. In addition, the sample was reused for a study of T cells expressing NK-cell markers.

Sequenced material: CD4+ T cells sorted from blood. These receptors were collected from a woman in her late teens or twenties in good health.

V usage is TRBV9 and J usage is TRBJ2-7, with D possibly matching TRBD1 (5 bases). This CDR3 comprises 13 residues. Trimming shortened V by 0 bases and J by 6 bases, and 10 bases separated the two germline ends. Per the germline V gene, CDR1 is SGDLS and CDR2 is YYNGEE. In DNA, the CDR3 is TGTGCCAGCAGCGTAGCAGGGTTTGGCGAGCAGTACTTC. As protein: CASSVAGFGEQYF.

The table lists this clonotype with a few counts. The CDR3 DNA is TGTGCCAGCAGCTTAGTTAGGGCTGCCACTGAAGCTTTCTTT. Its translation: CASSLVRAATEAFF. The rearrangement uses TRBV7-9 and TRBJ1-1; D remains unclear. In germline, CDR1 is SEHNR, CDR2 FQNEAQ (reference sequence). V lost 1 base and J lost 4, with 10 bases in between. The CDR3 runs to 14 residues.

This clonotype was counted a few times. The chain recombines TRBV10-3 with TRBJ2-4; D is unclear. CDR1 is ENHRY and CDR2 is SYGVKD in the germline V gene. With 0 bases removed from V and 4 bases from J, the gap between germline ends came to 10 bases. CDR3 size: 15 residues. This CDR3 is CAISESQVGKNIQYF. CDR3 nucleotides: TGTGCCATCAGTGAGTCGCAGGTTGGGAAAAACATTCAGTACTTC.

This clonotype was picked up a small number of times. The rearrangement uses TRBV9 and TRBJ2-3; TRBD1 matches 7 bases. The CDR3 covers 14 residues. Losses at the gene ends were 3 bases for V and 8 bases for J; bases not matched to a gene: 9. Germline assignment: CDR1 SGDLS and CDR2 YYNGEE. CDR3 DNA: TGTGCCAGCAGCGACACAGGGGTGAGAGGTACGCAGTATTTT. Translated: CASSDTGVRGTQYF.

The chain recombines TRBV12-3 or TRBV12-4 with TRBJ2-3; D is uncertain. This CDR3 has 15 residues. The V end lost 2 bases, the J end lost 0 bases, and 9 bases lay between the germline ends. The chain's CDR3 is CASSLLGYSTDTQYF. The DNA for the CDR3 is TGTGCCAGCAGTTTACTCGGGTACAGCACAGATACGCAGTATTTT.

This clonotype was seen more than once but under ten times. The chain has TRBV5-1 and TRBJ2-7; possibly TRBD1 for D (7 bases). V lost 7 bases to trimming and J lost 3 bases, with 14 bases between them. From germline, CDR1 is SGHRS and CDR2 YFSETQ. There are 13 residues in the CDR3. The CDR3 coding sequence is TGCGCCAGCGCAGGGGGGAACCTCTACGAGCAGTACTTC. Its translation is CASAGGNLYEQYF.

This clonotype was seen a few times. The chain recombines TRBV15 with TRBJ2-3; TRBD1 aligns across 7 bases. The CDR3 has 16 residues. V lost 0 bases to trimming and J lost 0 bases; unmatched junction nucleotides: 3. Germline assignment: CDR1 LNHNV and CDR2 YYDKDF (reference sequence). CDR3 amino acids: CATSRDWGQSTDTQYF. For the CDR3, the DNA is TGTGCCACCAGCAGAGATTGGGGACAGAGCACAGATACGCAGTATTTT.

The chain recombines TRBV20-1 with TRBJ2-7, with TRBD2 identical over 8 bases. The CDR3 is 14 residues long. The V gene end was trimmed by 5 bases and the J gene end by 2 bases; junction bases not matched to a gene: 8. The germline CDR1 and CDR2 sequences are DFQATT and SNEGSKA (reference sequence). In DNA, the CDR3 is TGCAGTGCTGTGAGCGGGAGAGCCCCCTACGAGCAGTACTTC. This sequence encodes CSAVSGRAPYEQYF.

The sample holds a few counts of this clonotype. The chain couples TRBV20-1 to TRBJ1-2; D gene uncertain. This CDR3 contains 12 residues. V gave up 6 bases and J gave up 0 bases, with 8 bases separating them. The V gene's germline CDR1 is DFQATT and CDR2 SNEGSKA (reference sequence). The CDR3 sequence: CSANTPNYGYTF. The CDR3 DNA reads as TGCAGTGCAAATACCCCTAACTATGGCTACACCTTC.

J is TRBJ2-3 and V is TRBV5-1; D not resolved. This CDR3 is built from 14 residues. Germline V gene sequence: CDR1 SGHRS, CDR2 YFSETQ. Trimming removed 1 base from V and 2 bases from J, with 8 bases in between. CDR3 loop: CASSLLGTTDTQYF. The CDR3 DNA reads TGCGCCAGCAGCTTGTTGGGTACCACAGATACGCAGTATTTT.

This clonotype was seen more than once but under ten times. The chain has TRBV9 and TRBJ2-3; 10 bases agree with TRBD2. Per germline, CDR1 SGDLS and CDR2 YYNGEE. After removal of 0 bases from V and 3 bases from J, the junction contained 1 base not matched to a gene. CDR3 size: 15 residues. CDR3 protein: CASSVELAGTDTQYF. CDR3 DNA sequence: TGTGCCAGCAGCGTAGAACTAGCGGGGACAGATACGCAGTATTTT.

This clonotype was seen more than once but under ten times. The rearrangement joins TRBV19 to TRBJ1-2; TRBD1 is a possible D gene (5 bases). V was cut by 6 bases and J by 8 bases, with 13 bases left in between. The germline V gene has CDR1 LNHDA and CDR2 SQIVND (reference sequence). The CDR3 spans 12 residues. The CDR3 DNA reads as TGTGCCAGTAGCGCGAGGGACTGGGGCTACACCTTC. Translating it yields CASSARDWGYTF.

This clonotype was observed a handful of times. The chain carries TRBV7-2 and TRBJ2-3; 9 bases line up with TRBD2. Germline values: CDR1 SGHTA, CDR2 FQGNSA. This CDR3 spans 13 amino acids. The V gene end was trimmed by 10 bases and the J gene end by 7 bases; junction bases not matched to a gene: 9. CDR3 residues: CATAGGGRNTQYF. Here the CDR3 DNA reads TGTGCCACCGCGGGGGGGGGACGGAATACGCAGTATTTT.

A few counts support this clonotype. V is TRBV27 and J is TRBJ1-1; D is undetermined. This CDR3 comprises 14 residues. In germline, CDR1 is MNHEY, CDR2 SMNVEV (reference sequence). Trimming pared 6 bases from V and 4 bases from J, leaving 15 bases between. CDR3 coding DNA: TGTGCCAGCAGCCGTTTGGAGGCCTTCACTGAAGCTTTCTTT. This encodes CASSRLEAFTEAFF.

J is TRBJ1-1 and V is TRBV30; tentatively, D is TRBD1 (6 bases). V was clipped by 0 bases and J by 9 bases, with 11 bases between them. The germline gives CDR1 GTSNPN, CDR2 SVGIG (reference sequence). There are 12 residues in the CDR3. In DNA form, the CDR3 reads TGTGCCTGGAGTGTACTAGGACAGAAAGCTTTCTTT. Its translation is CAWSVLGQKAFF. Based on the CDR3 plus reference TRBV30 and TRBJ1-1, the full variable domain is SQTIHQWPATLVQPVGSPLSLECTVEGTSNPNLYWYRQAAGRGLQLLFYSVGIGQISSEVPQNLSASRPQDRQFILSSKKLLLSDSGFYLCAWSVLGQKAFFGQGTRLTVV.

This clonotype was detected only a few times. V is TRBV5-5 and J is TRBJ1-4; maybe TRBD1 (5 bases). Trimming took 5 bases from V and 0 from J, leaving 11 bases between them. The CDR3 is made up of 15 amino acids. The germline CDR1 and CDR2 sequences are SGHKS and YYEKEE (reference sequence). The DNA for the CDR3 is TGTGCCAGCAGTATACAGGTGGCAACTAATGAAAAACTGTTTTTT. It is translated as CASSIQVATNEKLFF.

There are a few counts of this clonotype. This rearrangement joins TRBV7-9 to TRBJ2-1, with 8 bases identical to TRBD1. The CDR3 extends over 13 amino acids. CDR1 and CDR2 (germline): SEHNR, FQNEAQ (reference sequence). V was pared by 5 bases and J by 6 bases, with 3 bases of the junction left unmatched. The CDR3 DNA sequence: TGTGCCAGCAGCGCGGACAGGGCCAATGAGCAGTTCTTC. Translated, it gives CASSADRANEQFF.

Only a few counts were recorded for this clonotype. This rearrangement joins TRBV20-1 to TRBJ1-5; D not resolved. The CDR3 length is 13 residues. Germline CDR1 DFQATT, CDR2 SNEGSKA (reference sequence). The CDR3 DNA reads TGCAGCCCCAGCAACGGTGGCAATCAGCCCCAGCATTTT. Amino acid sequence: CSPSNGGNQPQHF.

This clonotype was detected ten times or more. V is TRBV7-2 and J is TRBJ1-1; TRBD1 matches at 8 bases. Germline CDR1 and CDR2: SGHTA and FQGNSA. V shed 5 bases, J shed 5 bases, and the junction held 4 bases outside the gene matches. CDR3 length: 13 residues. Here the CDR3 DNA reads TGTGCCAGCAGCGGCCGACAGGGGACTGAAGCTTTCTTT. This gives the protein CASSGRQGTEAFF.

The genes are TRBV6-1 and TRBJ2-1; a weak D match, TRBD2 (6 bases). This CDR3 is built from 16 residues. V gave up 4 bases and J gave up 2 bases, with 15 bases separating them. In germline, CDR1 is MNHNS, CDR2 SASEGT. Here the CDR3 reads CASSATGRGAYNEQFF. The CDR3 DNA is TGTGCCAGCAGTGCCACGGGGCGGGGAGCCTACAATGAGCAGTTCTTC.

This chain joins TRBV29-1 and TRBJ1-1; D is perhaps TRBD1 (5 bases). CDR3 length equals 13 residues. Trimming pared 4 bases from V and 9 bases from J, leaving 18 bases between. Germline loops: CDR1 SQVTM, CDR2 ANQGSEA. The CDR3 spells CSVAGTNPRKAFF. As DNA, the CDR3 is TGCAGCGTTGCCGGGACCAATCCCAGAAAAGCTTTCTTT. The whole variable domain, filled in from reference TRBV29-1 and TRBJ1-1, reads SAVISQKPSRDICQRGTSLTIQCQVDSQVTMMFWYRQQPGQSLTLIATANQGSEATYESGFVIDKFPISRPNLTFSTLTVSNMSPEDSSIYLCSVAGTNPRKAFFGQGTRLTVV.

This chain uses TRBV7-3 with TRBJ2-5, with 12 bases that match TRBD2. J lost 3 bases, V lost 5 bases, and 4 bases had no gene match. This CDR3 is built from 15 residues. From germline, CDR1 is SGHTA and CDR2 FQGTGA. The CDR3 region is CASSRRTSGEETQYF. CDR3 coding DNA: TGTGCCAGCAGCAGGCGGACTAGCGGGGAAGAGACCCAGTACTTC.

The rearrangement uses TRBV20-1 and TRBJ2-1; 9 bases are shared with TRBD2. Germline-derived CDR1 and CDR2 are DFQATT and SNEGSKA (reference sequence). The CDR3 covers 16 residues. J lost 3 bases, V lost 3 bases, and 9 bases had no gene match. The CDR3: CSASLTGTSRYNEQFF. For the CDR3, the DNA is TGCAGTGCTAGCCTAACCGGGACTAGCCGCTACAATGAGCAGTTCTTC.

The chain is built from TRBV5-1 and TRBJ2-7; perhaps TRBD2 as D (5 bases). Trimming shortened V by 0 bases and J by 7 bases, and 14 bases separated the two germline ends. Per germline, CDR1 SGHRS and CDR2 YFSETQ. The CDR3 extends over 14 amino acids. The CDR3 sequence: CASSLVAESGEQYF. CDR3 nucleotide sequence: TGCGCCAGCAGCTTGGTTGCGGAGTCGGGAGAGCAGTACTTC.

The V and J genes are TRBV7-9 and TRBJ1-4, with D unresolved. V lost 2 bases, J lost 8 bases, and 9 bases lay in between. Germline assignment: CDR1 SEHNR and CDR2 FQNEAQ (reference sequence). The CDR3 is 13 residues long. In DNA form, the CDR3 reads TGTGCCAGCAGCTTATCTCCAAGCGAAAAACTGTTTTTT. The encoded protein is CASSLSPSEKLFF. The whole variable domain, remainder taken from reference TRBV7-9 and TRBJ1-4, is DTGVSQNPRHKITKRGQNVTFRCDPISEHNRLYWYRQTLGQGPEFLTYFQNEAQLEKSRLLSDRFSAERPKGSFSTLEIQRTEQGDSAMYLCASSLSPSEKLFFGSGTQLSVL.

This clonotype came up many times. The CDR3 sequence: CASRRPTGELFF. Here the CDR3 DNA reads TGTGCCAGCAGGAGGCCCACCGGGGAGCTGTTTTTT. This sequence joins TRBV7-2 and TRBJ2-2, with D hard to call. The CDR3 runs 12 residues. Germline loops: CDR1 SGHTA, CDR2 FQGNSA. Trimming pared 6 bases from V and 4 bases from J, leaving 6 bases between.